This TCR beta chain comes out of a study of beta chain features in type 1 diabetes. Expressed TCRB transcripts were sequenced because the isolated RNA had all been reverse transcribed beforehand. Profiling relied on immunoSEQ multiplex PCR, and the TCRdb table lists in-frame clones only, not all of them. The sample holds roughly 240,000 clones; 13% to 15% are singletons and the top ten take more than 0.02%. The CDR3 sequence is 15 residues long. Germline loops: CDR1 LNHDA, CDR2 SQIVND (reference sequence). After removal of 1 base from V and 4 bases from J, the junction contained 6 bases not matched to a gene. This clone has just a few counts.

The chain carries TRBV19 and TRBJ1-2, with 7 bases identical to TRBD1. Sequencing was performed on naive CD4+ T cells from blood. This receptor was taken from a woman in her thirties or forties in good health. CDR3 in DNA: TGTGCCAGTAGTATAGGGACAGGAGTTTCCTATGGCTACACCTTC. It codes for CASSIGTGVSYGYTF.